Listed below are T cell receptor beta chains from one sample, sequenced in a study of shared clonotypes between healthy human individuals. Sequencing used immunoSEQ multiplex PCR; TCRdb keeps in-frame clones, though not all of them. The repertoire holds fewer than 1 million clones, with 90% to 98% as singletons. Source material: naive CD8+ T cells sorted from blood. Every receptor here comes from a young man in good health. CDR3s leave out the opening cysteine and the closing phenylalanine or tryptophan. Expanded clones get a size class; other rows say once, few or many, or leave the size out.

j_call | clone_size | v_call | cdr3_aa
TRBJ2-7 | . | TRBV28 | AGGQRNEQY
TRBJ2-7 | . | TRBV6-4 | ASRQQGAAGEPYEQY
TRBJ2-7 | once | TRBV27 | ASSFNTNRRGYEQY
TRBJ2-7 | . | TRBV5-1 | ASSYSSGIYEQY
TRBJ2-3 | . | TRBV18 | ASSLPPDTQY
TRBJ2-5 | . | TRBV7-2 | ASSQTSETQY
TRBJ2-1 | . | TRBV7-6 | ASSPGSYNEQF
TRBJ2-7 | . | TRBV21-1 | ASSKRLASSYEQY
TRBJ1-2 | . | TRBV4-1 | ASSQPGQGTSGYT
TRBJ2-5 | . | TRBV27 | ASSDLVGGATQY
TRBJ1-2 | . | TRBV11-2 | ASSSVLDRANYGYT
TRBJ2-7 | . | TRBV29-1 | SVETAAYEQY
TRBJ1-4 | . | TRBV15 | ATSSFGTGEEKLF
TRBJ1-2 | . | TRBV27 | ASSFIGGDYGYT
TRBJ2-2 | . | TRBV12-5 | ASGSGTSGNTGELF
TRBJ2-3 | . | TRBV7-9 | ASSLVLAGTTDTQY